A single sample gave rise to the 23 T cell receptor beta chains below, sequenced in a study of shared T cell receptors in the human thymus. Using immunoSEQ multiplex PCR, the repertoire was profiled, and TCRdb retains in-frame clones only, with some absent. Here the sample spans roughly 560,000 clones, approximately 80% being singletons. This sample was shared with a second study, whose subject was human thymus T cells.

The specimen sequenced was thymocytes. These receptors came from a boy under two years old with a congenital heart defect.

The gene calls are TRBV6-5 and TRBJ2-1; 7 positions match TRBD2. The ends lost 3 bases at V and 4 bases at J; junction bases unmatched: 6. This CDR3 has 15 amino acids. The germline V gene has CDR1 MNHEY and CDR2 SVGAGI. CDR3 protein: CASSYGRERYNEQFF. The CDR3 DNA follows: TGTGCCAGCAGTTATGGGCGGGAGCGATACAATGAGCAGTTCTTC.

The chain recombines TRBV4-2 with TRBJ1-4, with 8 bases identical to TRBD1. Per germline, CDR1 LGHNA and CDR2 YNFKEQ. V dropped 3 bases and J dropped 3; count of bases not matched to a gene: 9. The CDR3 runs to 17 residues. This CDR3 reads CASSHRLNRGANEKLFF. DNA of the CDR3: TGTGCCAGCAGCCACCGACTCAACAGGGGGGCTAATGAAAAACTGTTTTTT.

This clone showed up just a few times. The chain recombines TRBV6-5 with TRBJ2-7, with D unresolved. The CDR3 spans 13 residues. The germline gives CDR1 MNHEY, CDR2 SVGAGI. V dropped 5 bases and J dropped 4 bases, with 12 bases sitting between them. CDR3 loop: CASSRLVSYEQYF. CDR3 bases: TGTGCCAGCAGTCGGCTAGTAAGTTACGAGCAGTACTTC.

This clone showed up just a few times. At one end the junction does not follow the germline gene, possibly because of a read error. V usage is TRBV7-7 and J usage is TRBJ2-5; 7 bases align to TRBD2. This CDR3 region has 15 residues. Germline CDR1 reads SSHAT; CDR2 reads FNYEAQ (reference sequence). CDR3 loop: CASSLETGPGGTQYF. CDR3 DNA sequence: TGTGCTAGCAGCTTAGAAACTGGGCCGGGGGGGACCCAGTACTTC.

This clone came up once. The chain couples TRBV12-5 to TRBJ1-1, with 9 bases matching TRBD1. Per the germline V gene, CDR1 is LGHNT and CDR2 is FRNRAP. Losses at the gene ends were 2 bases for V and 1 base for J; bases not matched to a gene: 11. The CDR3 loop spans 18 amino acids. The DNA of the CDR3 is TGTGCTAGTGGTTTGTCACCTGGGACAGGGAGGGAGAACACTGAAGCTTTCTTT. Protein: CASGLSPGTGRENTEAFF.

Of note for this clone: The same CDR3 can be traced to other DNA sequences in this sample. The V and J genes are TRBV19 and TRBJ2-7; D may be TRBD2 (5 bases). Germline CDR1 and CDR2: LNHDA and SQIVND (reference sequence). Deletions cut 1 base from V and 3 bases from J, with 10 bases between. The CDR3 spans 14 residues. In nucleotides, the CDR3 is TGTGCCAGTAGTATAGGGGGTGGGAGCTACGAGCAGTACTTC. Amino acid sequence: CASSIGGGSYEQYF.

V gene TRBV19 combines with J gene TRBJ2-7; the D gene is possibly TRBD1 (5 bases). V dropped 4 bases and J dropped 1 base, with 20 bases sitting between them. From germline, CDR1 is LNHDA and CDR2 SQIVND (reference sequence). The CDR3 is 17 amino acids. The CDR3 protein is CASSTVYSRAESYEQYF. The DNA for the CDR3 is TGTGCCAGTAGTACGGTTTACTCCAGGGCAGAATCCTACGAGCAGTACTTC.

The chain recombines TRBV7-6 with TRBJ2-5; TRBD1 might be the D (7 bases). CDR1 and CDR2 from the germline V gene are SGHVS and FNYEAQ. V was clipped by 3 bases and J by 3 bases, with 14 bases between them. The CDR3 runs to 15 residues. Here the CDR3 DNA reads TGTGCCAGCAGCTTGTGGAGGGGGCAGGAAGAGACCCAGTACTTC. Its translation: CASSLWRGQEETQYF.

The chain employs TRBV5-1 and TRBJ1-4; 8 bases are a match to TRBD1. The CDR3 totals 16 residues. V lost 4 bases, J lost 3 bases, and 8 bases stayed unmatched. Per germline, CDR1 SGHRS and CDR2 YFSETQ. The CDR3 loop reads CASSRQQQGANEKLFF. The CDR3 DNA reads as TGCGCCAGCAGCCGACAACAACAGGGGGCTAATGAAAAACTGTTTTTT.

This clone was seen more than once but under ten times. The V and J genes are TRBV4-2 and TRBJ1-3, with D uncertain. The CDR3 totals 14 residues. The V and J ends lost 4 bases and 0 bases respectively, with 7 bases between them. Germline assignment: CDR1 LGHNA and CDR2 YNFKEQ. The CDR3 nucleotides are TGTGCCAGCAGCCCCCCAGGCTCTGGAAACACCATATATTTT. Translating gives CASSPPGSGNTIYF.

The V and J genes are TRBV2 and TRBJ1-2; 8 nucleotides line up with TRBD1. The V and J ends lost 10 bases and 0 bases, in that order; junction bases with no gene match: 16. CDR1 and CDR2 from the germline V gene are SNHLY and FYNNEI. The CDR3 is 17 residues long. The CDR3 region has the DNA TGTGCCACCGATGCCGGGACAGGAGGCTTAGCTAACTATGGCTACACCTTC. It is translated as CATDAGTGGLANYGYTF.

CDR3 coding DNA: TGTGCCAGCAGTGAACCTCAGCGGGAGGTCTACAATGAGCAGTTCTTC. It codes for CASSEPQREVYNEQFF. The V call is TRBV25-1, the J call TRBJ2-1; 9 positions match TRBD2. V was clipped by 2 bases and J by 3 bases; unmatched bases: 5. Germline V gives CDR1 MGHDK, CDR2 SYGVNS. The CDR3 totals 16 residues.

CDR3 nucleotide sequence: TGTGCCAGCAGCCGTATGACTATCAGCTCCTACAATGAGCAGTTCTTC. Amino acids: CASSRMTISSYNEQFF. The chain links TRBV14 to TRBJ2-1; TRBD2 is a possible D gene (5 bases). This CDR3 has 16 amino acids. V lost 4 bases and J 0 bases, leaving 13 bases between the germline ends. CDR1 and CDR2 (germline): SGHDN, FVKESK.

The genes are TRBV28 and TRBJ1-2, with 9 bases matching TRBD1. Germline assignment: CDR1 MDHEN and CDR2 SYDVKM. V lost 8 bases, J lost 3 bases, and 7 bases stayed unmatched. There are 14 residues in the CDR3. CDR3 residues: CASGLQGADYGYTF. CDR3 bases: TGTGCCAGCGGATTACAGGGGGCAGACTATGGCTACACCTTC.

This chain connects TRBV5-6 to TRBJ1-6; D is uncertain. Trimming took 2 bases from V and 10 from J, leaving 22 bases between them. CDR3 length: 17 residues. Germline CDR1 is SGHDT and CDR2 is YYEEEE. The CDR3 is CASSFRIPALRGSPLHF. In DNA, the CDR3 is TGTGCCAGCAGCTTTAGGATTCCTGCGCTAAGAGGGTCACCCCTCCACTTT.

The chain uses TRBV6-5 and TRBJ2-7; 8 bases are a match to TRBD2. Unmatched junction bases numbered 6, after V lost 0 bases and J lost 5 bases. The CDR3 is 15 residues long. The germline CDR1 and CDR2 sequences are MNHEY and SVGAGI. The CDR3: CASSYSSGRRDEQYF. CDR3 in DNA: TGTGCCAGCAGTTACTCGAGCGGGAGAAGGGACGAGCAGTACTTC.

This chain connects TRBV29-1 to TRBJ1-2; possible D gene TRBD1, 6 bases. The CDR3 consists of 16 residues. Trimming left V 0 bases short and J 4 bases short, with 18 bases between. Germline V gene lookup returns CDR1 SQVTM and CDR2 ANQGSEA. The CDR3 nucleotides are TGCAGCGTTGAAGAGTTCCCCAGGGCCAGGGGCTATGGCTACACCTTC. Its protein product is CSVEEFPRARGYGYTF.

The V call is TRBV27, the J call TRBJ1-1; maybe TRBD1 (5 bases). The CDR3 is made up of 16 amino acids. Trimming removed 3 bases at V and 1 base at J, with 15 bases between. CDR1 is MNHEY, CDR2 SMNVEV, per germline (reference sequence). The CDR3 here is CASSFSTGLANTEAFF. CDR3 nucleotide sequence: TGTGCCAGCAGTTTTTCTACGGGACTCGCGAACACTGAAGCTTTCTTT.

This clone was counted once. V usage is TRBV7-2 and J usage is TRBJ1-1; TRBD1 agrees at 9 bases. The germline V gene encodes CDR1 SGHTA and CDR2 FQGNSA. The ends lost 0 bases at V and 5 bases at J; junction bases unmatched: 7. CDR3 length equals 16 residues. CDR3 residues: CASSLAQRQGETEAFF. The CDR3 coding sequence is TGTGCCAGCAGCTTAGCTCAGAGACAGGGGGAAACTGAAGCTTTCTTT.

This clone was counted a single time. The chain has TRBV4-1 and TRBJ2-7; the D gene is possibly TRBD1 (6 bases). V was pared by 5 bases and J by 0 bases, with 11 bases between. The germline V gene has CDR1 MGHRA and CDR2 YSYEKL. This CDR3 has 14 residues. DNA for the CDR3: TGCGCCAGCAGCAGCGACAGGTTCTCCTACGAGCAGTACTTC. This gives the protein CASSSDRFSYEQYF.

CDR3 sequence reads: CATSRDTTDLGELFF. DNA of the CDR3: TGTGCCACCAGCAGAGATACGACAGACCTCGGGGAGCTGTTTTTT. The chain has TRBV15 and TRBJ2-2; a possible D gene is TRBD1 (5 bases). Trimming cost V 0 bases and J 7 bases, with 12 bases left between them. CDR3 length: 15 residues. Germline loops: CDR1 LNHNV, CDR2 YYDKDF (reference sequence). Together with reference TRBV15 and TRBJ2-2, the CDR3 gives the full variable domain: DAMVIQNPRYQVTQFGKPVTLSCSQTLNHNVMYWYQQKSSQAPKLLFHYYDKDFNNEADTPDNFQSRRPNTSFCFLDIRSPGLGDTAMYLCATSRDTTDLGELFFGEGSRLTVL.

The J gene is TRBJ2-1, the V gene TRBV11-2, with TRBD2 matching over 13 bases. The germline gives CDR1 SGHAT, CDR2 FQNNGV. The CDR3 contains 14 residues. Losses at the gene ends were 5 bases for V and 9 bases for J; bases not matched to a gene: 4. The CDR3 protein is CASSPGLAGREQFF. As DNA, the CDR3 is TGTGCCAGCAGCCCGGGACTAGCGGGGCGTGAGCAGTTCTTC. The whole variable domain, filled in from reference TRBV11-2 and TRBJ2-1, reads EAGVAQSPRYKIIEKRQSVAFWCNPISGHATLYWYQQILGQGPKLLIQFQNNGVVDDSQLPKDRFSAERLKGVDSTLKIQPAKLEDSAVYLCASSPGLAGREQFFGPGTRLTVL.

The chain carries TRBV12-5 and TRBJ1-3; perhaps TRBD1 as D (6 bases). Trimming cost V 5 bases and J 0 bases, with 14 bases left between them. The length of the CDR3 is 16 residues. Germline CDR1 and CDR2: LGHNT and FRNRAP. CDR3 protein: CASGHGTSLSGNTIYF. In DNA form, the CDR3 reads TGTGCTAGTGGTCACGGGACAAGCCTCTCTGGAAACACCATATATTTT.